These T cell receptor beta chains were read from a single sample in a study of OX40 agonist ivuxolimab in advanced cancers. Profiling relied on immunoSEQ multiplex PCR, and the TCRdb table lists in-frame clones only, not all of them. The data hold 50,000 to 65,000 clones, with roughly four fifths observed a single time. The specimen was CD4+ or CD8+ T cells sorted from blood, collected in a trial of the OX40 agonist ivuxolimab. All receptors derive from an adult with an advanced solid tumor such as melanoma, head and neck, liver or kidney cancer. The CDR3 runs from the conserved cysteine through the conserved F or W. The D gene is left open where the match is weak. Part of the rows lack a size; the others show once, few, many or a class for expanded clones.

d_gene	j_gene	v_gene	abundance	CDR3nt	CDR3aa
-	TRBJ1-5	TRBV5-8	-	TGTGCCAGCAGCTTTAAATGGGGGGACGGCAATCAGCCCCAGCATTTT	CASSFKWGDGNQPQHF
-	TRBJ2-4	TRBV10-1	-	TGCGCCAGGGGGGGTCTAGCAGAAAAAAACATTCAGTACTTC	CARGGLAEKNIQYF
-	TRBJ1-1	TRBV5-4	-	TGTGCCAGCAGCTTGGTCGACACTGAAGCTTTCTTT	CASSLVDTEAFF
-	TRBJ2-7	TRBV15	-	TGTGCCACCAGCAGAGGGGTTACAGGGATTCGTTCCTACGAGCAGTACTTC	CATSRGVTGIRSYEQYF
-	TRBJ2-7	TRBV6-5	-	TGTGCCAGCAGCCTTGGAGGGACAGACGAGCAGTACTTC	CASSLGGTDEQYF
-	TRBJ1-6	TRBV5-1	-	TGCGCCAGCCTTCTGTTGTTCGACTATAATTCACCCCTCCACTTT	CASLLLFDYNSPLHF
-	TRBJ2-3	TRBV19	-	TGTGCCAGTCGGAACAGGGTAACAGATACGCAGTATTTT	CASRNRVTDTQYF
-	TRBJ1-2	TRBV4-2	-	TGTGCCAGCAGCCTACAGAACTTGGGGGGAAACTATGGCTACACCTTC	CASSLQNLGGNYGYTF
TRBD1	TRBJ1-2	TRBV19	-	TGTGCCAGTAGTAGGGACAGGAGATATGGCTACACCTTC	CASSRDRRYGYTF
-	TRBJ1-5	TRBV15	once	TGTGCCACCAGCAGAGGACCGGGCCCCGGTGGTCAGCCCCAGCATTTT	CATSRGPGPGGQPQHF
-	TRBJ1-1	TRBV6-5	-	TGTGCCAGCAGTTACGGGCAGGTGACAGTGCCTGAAGCTTTCTTT	CASSYGQVTVPEAFF
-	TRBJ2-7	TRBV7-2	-	TGTGCCAGCAGCTCGTTCTCCTACGAGCAGTACTTC	CASSSFSYEQYF
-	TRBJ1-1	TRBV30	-	TGTGCCTGGAGTTTGGATGGGGGGACTGAAGCTTTCTTT	CAWSLDGGTEAFF
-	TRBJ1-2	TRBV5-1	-	TGCGCCAGCAGCCGGGGGACATCCGATGGCTACACCTTC	CASSRGTSDGYTF
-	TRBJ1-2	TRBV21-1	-	TGTGCCAGCAGCTACGGGGAATCAACCTTC	CASSYGESTF
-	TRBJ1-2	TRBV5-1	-	TGCGCCAGCAGCTTGATAGTCGGTGGGCAGGGTAATGGCTACACCTTC	CASSLIVGGQGNGYTF
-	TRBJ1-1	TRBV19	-	TGTGCCAGTAATTCACCCGGGGGGGACCGCCAAGCTTTCTTT	CASNSPGGDRQAFF
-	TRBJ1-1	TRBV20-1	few	TGCAGTGCTCATCATGAAACTGAAGCTTTCTTT	CSAHHETEAFF
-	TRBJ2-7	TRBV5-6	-	TGTGCCAGCAGCTTGAGACTGCCCCCCTACGAGCAGTACTTC	CASSLRLPPYEQYF
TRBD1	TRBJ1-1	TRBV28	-	TGTGCCAGCAGGAGACTTACAGGGGGCTGGAACACTGAAGCTTTCTTT	CASRRLTGGWNTEAFF
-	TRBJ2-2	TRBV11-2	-	TGTGCCAGCAGCTTAGGAAGCACCGGGGAGCTGTTTTTT	CASSLGSTGELFF
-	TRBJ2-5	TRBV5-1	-	TGCGCCAGCAGCTTGGCTCAAGAGACCCAGTACTTC	CASSLAQETQYF
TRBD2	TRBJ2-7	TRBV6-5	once	TGTGCCAGCAGTTACGGTCCGGGGGGGCTCTCCTACGAGCAGTACTTC	CASSYGPGGLSYEQYF
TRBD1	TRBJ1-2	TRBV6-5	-	TGTGCCAGCAGTTTACAGGGGGCTCCTAACTATGGCTACACCTTC	CASSLQGAPNYGYTF
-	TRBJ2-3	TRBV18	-	TGTGCCAGCTCAATGTTAAGAAAACGAGACACAGATACGCAGTATTTT	CASSMLRKRDTDTQYF
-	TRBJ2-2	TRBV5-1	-	TGCGCCAGCAGCGTAAGGCCTACCGCGAACACCGGGGAGCTGTTTTTT	CASSVRPTANTGELFF
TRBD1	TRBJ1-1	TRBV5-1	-	TGCGCCAGCAGCGCTCTACAGGGGGCGCTAACCACTGAAGCTTTCTTT	CASSALQGALTTEAFF
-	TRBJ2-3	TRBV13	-	TGTGCCAGCAGCGTCACAGATACGCAGTATTTT	CASSVTDTQYF
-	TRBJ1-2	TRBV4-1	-	TGCGCCAGCAGCCGGGAGAGGGAGAGTCGCGGCGGCTACACCTTC	CASSRERESRGGYTF
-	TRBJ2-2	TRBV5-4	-	TGTGCCAGCAGCTTGGAGACTTCGGTCACCGGGGAGCTGTTTTTT	CASSLETSVTGELFF
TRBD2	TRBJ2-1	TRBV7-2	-	TGTGCCAGCAGCTTAAACCCCCTAGCGGCCTATGGTGAGCAGTTCTTC	CASSLNPLAAYGEQFF
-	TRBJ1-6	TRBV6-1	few	TGTGCCAGCGGGGGCCGATCCTATAATTCACCCCTCCACTTT	CASGGRSYNSPLHF
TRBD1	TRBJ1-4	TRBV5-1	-	TGCGCCAGCAGCTCGGGACAGTTCACAACTAATGAAAAACTGTTTTTT	CASSSGQFTTNEKLFF
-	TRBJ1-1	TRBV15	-	TGTGCCACCAGCAGAGGTGGTGTATTGAACACTGAAGCTTTCTTT	CATSRGGVLNTEAFF
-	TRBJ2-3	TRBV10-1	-	TGCGCCAGCAGTGAGGGCTCAGACACAGATACGCAGTATTTT	CASSEGSDTDTQYF
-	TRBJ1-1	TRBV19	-	TGTGCCAGTAGTATCAGGGTTTATTACACTGAAGCTTTCTTT	CASSIRVYYTEAFF
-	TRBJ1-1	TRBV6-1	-	TGTGCCAGCAGTGTAACTGAAGCTTTCTTT	CASSVTEAFF
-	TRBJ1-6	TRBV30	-	TGTGCCTGGTCGGACGGATTCTATAATTCACCCCTCCACTTT	CAWSDGFYNSPLHF
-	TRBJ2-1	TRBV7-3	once	TGTGCCAGCAGCCCCCAGGCTTTAGATGAGCAGTTCTTC	CASSPQALDEQFF
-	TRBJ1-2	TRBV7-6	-	TGTGCCAGCAGCTTCGGGTCTAGGGATGGCTACACCTTC	CASSFGSRDGYTF
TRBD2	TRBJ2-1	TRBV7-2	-	TGTGCCAGCAGCCCCCGGACTAGCGGGGGGGCCGGGTCCTACAATGAGCAGTTCTTC	CASSPRTSGGAGSYNEQFF
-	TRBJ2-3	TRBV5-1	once	TGCGCCAGCAGCTTAGGGGCCACAGATACGCAGTATTTT	CASSLGATDTQYF
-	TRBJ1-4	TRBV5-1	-	TGCGCCAGCAGCTTGATGGGTACTAATGAAAAACTGTTTTTT	CASSLMGTNEKLFF
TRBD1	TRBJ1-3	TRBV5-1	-	TGCGCCAGCAGGACAGGGGACGGAAACACCATATATTTT	CASRTGDGNTIYF
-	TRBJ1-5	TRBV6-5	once	TGTGCCAGCAGCCCTCGGGGGCACAATCAGCCCCAGCATTTT	CASSPRGHNQPQHF
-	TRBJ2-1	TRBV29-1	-	TGCAGCGTTCTAGTAAGGGGATCCTACAATGAGCAGTTCTTC	CSVLVRGSYNEQFF
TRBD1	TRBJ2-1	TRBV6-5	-	TGTGCCAGCAGCTACGACAGGGATCCCTCCTACAATGAGCAGTTCTTC	CASSYDRDPSYNEQFF
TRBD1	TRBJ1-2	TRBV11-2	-	TGTGCCAGCAGTTTAAATTCAGGGGGAGGCTATGGCTACACCTTC	CASSLNSGGGYGYTF
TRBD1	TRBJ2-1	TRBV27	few	TGTGCCAGCAGTTCCGACAGGGGAGCCTACAATGAGCAGTTCTTC	CASSSDRGAYNEQFF
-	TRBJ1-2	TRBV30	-	TGTGCCTGGAGTATCGGGGGGTTCGGAGGCTACACCTTC	CAWSIGGFGGYTF
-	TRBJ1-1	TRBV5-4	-	TGTGCCAGCAGCTTGGCCTCCGGACTGGACACTGAAGCTTTCTTT	CASSLASGLDTEAFF
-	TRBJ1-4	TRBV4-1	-	TGCGCCAGCAGCCAAGATCTTAGACTGGGTGGAGAAAAACTGTTTTTT	CASSQDLRLGGEKLFF
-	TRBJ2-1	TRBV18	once	TGTGCCAGCTCACCACCCAGGGGAAGCTCCTACAATGAGCAGTTCTTC	CASSPPRGSSYNEQFF
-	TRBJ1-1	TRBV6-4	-	TGTGCCAGCACGGCCCGCTGGCAGGGGAAAATGGGAGCTTTCTTT	CASTARWQGKMGAFF
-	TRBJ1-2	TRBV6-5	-	TGTGCCAGCATGGGGGGCGATACTAACTATGGCTACACCTTC	CASMGGDTNYGYTF